The sequence of this T cell receptor (beta chain) was determined in a study of shared clonotypes between healthy human individuals. V was clipped by 2 bases and J by 4 bases; unmatched bases: 2. Germline assignment: CDR1 KGHSH and CDR2 LQKENI. The CDR3 runs to 14 residues. Produced via immunoSEQ multiplex PCR; TCRdb's table is partial and in-frame only. The sample yields roughly 2.4 million clones, almost 96% seen once. This rearrangement joins TRBV18 to TRBJ1-5; 7 bases are shared with TRBD1. The clonotype originates from a man aged 18 to 30 in good health. Source material: naive CD4+ T cells sorted from blood. Sample subset: CD45RA+ positively selected. The CDR3 here is CASSPADRNQPQHF. The CDR3, as DNA: TGTGCCAGCTCACCAGCGGACAGGAATCAGCCCCAGCATTTT.